This T cell receptor beta chain emerged from a study of Ad26.COV2.S vaccination and SARS-CoV-2 variants. At the level of the study: The study gave Ad26.COV2.S intramuscularly, once or twice 56 days apart.

Sequenced by immunoSEQ multiplex PCR; TCRdb stores in-frame clones only, minus some. This sample carries around 250,000 clones, around nine tenths of them seen once, and the ten largest clones take just under 3%. CDR1 SGDLS and CDR2 YYNGEE come from the germline V gene. V gave up 0 bases and J gave up 5 bases, with 26 bases separating them. The CDR3 has 19 residues. Worth noting for this clone: What it recognizes is unknown.

Findings of the study overall: CD8+ and CD4+ T cells specific for spike reportedly responded with substantial breadth after vaccination.

Treatment: around 19 received Ad26.COV2.S at low or high dose, single or two shots; 5 received placebo; per-sample allocation not given. Each sample was drawn 63 days after the first injection (of vaccine or placebo). The study used a vaccine consisting of an Ad26 vector that expressed Wuhan-strain SARS-CoV-2 spike. Material: peripheral blood, obtained in a trial of Ad26.COV2.S vaccine versus placebo. This TCR came from a person aged 18-65 years who received the Ad26.COV2.S COVID-19 vaccine or a placebo. The chain couples TRBV9 to TRBJ2-5; D is perhaps TRBD2 (5 bases). The CDR3 protein is CASSVELTRAARRIETQYF. The DNA for the CDR3 is TGTGCCAGCAGCGTAGAATTGACGAGGGCCGCCAGGCGCATCGAGACCCAGTACTTC. Combining the CDR3 with reference TRBV9 and TRBJ2-5 gives the whole variable domain DSGVTQTPKHLITATGQRVTLRCSPRSGDLSVYWYQQSLDQGLQFLIQYYNGEERAKGNILERFSAQQFPDLHSELNLSSLELGDSALYFCASSVELTRAARRIETQYFGPGTRLLVL.